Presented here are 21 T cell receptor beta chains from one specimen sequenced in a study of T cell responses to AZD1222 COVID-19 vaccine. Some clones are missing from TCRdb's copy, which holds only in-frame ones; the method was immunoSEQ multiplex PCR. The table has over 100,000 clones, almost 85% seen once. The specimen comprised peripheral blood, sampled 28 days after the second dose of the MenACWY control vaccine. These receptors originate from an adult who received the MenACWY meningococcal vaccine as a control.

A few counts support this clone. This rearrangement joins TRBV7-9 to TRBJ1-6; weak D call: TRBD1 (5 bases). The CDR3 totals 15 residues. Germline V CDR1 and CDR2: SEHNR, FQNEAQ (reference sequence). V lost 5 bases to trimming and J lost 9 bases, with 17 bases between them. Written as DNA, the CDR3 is TGTGCCAGCAGCAACCTCAGGGACTTCGGTTCACCCCTCCACTTT. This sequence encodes CASSNLRDFGSPLHF.

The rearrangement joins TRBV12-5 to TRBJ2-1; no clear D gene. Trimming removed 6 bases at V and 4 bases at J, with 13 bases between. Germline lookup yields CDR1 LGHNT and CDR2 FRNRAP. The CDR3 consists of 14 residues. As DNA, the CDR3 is TGTGCTAGTGGCCCCTTCGGAAATTACAATGAGCAGTTCTTC. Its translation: CASGPFGNYNEQFF. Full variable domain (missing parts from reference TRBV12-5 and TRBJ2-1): DARVTQTPRHKVTEMGQEVTMRCQPILGHNTVFWYRQTMMQGLELLAYFRNRAPLDDSGMPKDRFSAEMPDATLATLKIQPSEPRDSAVYFCASGPFGNYNEQFFGPGTRLTVL.

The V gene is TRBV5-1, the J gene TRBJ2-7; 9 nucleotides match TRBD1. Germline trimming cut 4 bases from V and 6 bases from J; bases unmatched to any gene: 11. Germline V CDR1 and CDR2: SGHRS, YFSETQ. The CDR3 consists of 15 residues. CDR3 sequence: CASSAQPGQGSEQYF. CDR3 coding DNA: TGCGCCAGCAGCGCCCAGCCGGGACAGGGTTCCGAGCAGTACTTC.

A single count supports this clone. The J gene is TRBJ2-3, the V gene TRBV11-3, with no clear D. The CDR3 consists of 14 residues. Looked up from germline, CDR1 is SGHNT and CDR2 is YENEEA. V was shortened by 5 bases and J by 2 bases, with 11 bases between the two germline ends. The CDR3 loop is CASSETFYTDTQYF. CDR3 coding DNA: TGTGCCAGCAGCGAGACATTCTACACAGATACGCAGTATTTT.

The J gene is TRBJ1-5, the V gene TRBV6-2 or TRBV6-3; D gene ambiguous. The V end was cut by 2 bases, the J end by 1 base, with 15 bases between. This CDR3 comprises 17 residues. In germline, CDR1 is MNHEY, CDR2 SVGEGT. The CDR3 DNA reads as TGTGCCAGCAGTTACCTCCCTTTGGCTCGGAGCAATCAGCCCCAGCATTTT. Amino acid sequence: CASSYLPLARSNQPQHF.

CDR3 sequence reads: CASSLDRDSYEQYF. The CDR3 DNA follows: TGTGCCAGCAGCTTAGACCGGGACAGCTACGAGCAGTACTTC. This rearrangement joins TRBV11-3 to TRBJ2-7, with 7 bases matching TRBD1. Germline CDR1 and CDR2: SGHNT and YENEEA. The CDR3 sequence is 14 residues long. V was pared by 0 bases and J by 3 bases, with 2 bases of the junction left unmatched. The variable domain in full, with the rest retrieved from reference TRBV11-3 and TRBJ2-7, is EAGVVQSPRYKIIEKKQPVAFWCNPISGHNTLYWYLQNLGQGPELLIRYENEEAVDDSQLPKDRFSAERLKGVDSTLKIQPAELGDSAVYLCASSLDRDSYEQYFGPGTRLTVT.

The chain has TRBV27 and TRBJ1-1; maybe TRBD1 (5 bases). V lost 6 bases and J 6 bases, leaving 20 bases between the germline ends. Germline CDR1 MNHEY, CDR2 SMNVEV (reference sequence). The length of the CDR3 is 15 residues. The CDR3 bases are TGTGCCAGCAGCCCGACCGGGGGAAAAAGGGCTGAAGCTTTCTTT. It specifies CASSPTGGKRAEAFF.

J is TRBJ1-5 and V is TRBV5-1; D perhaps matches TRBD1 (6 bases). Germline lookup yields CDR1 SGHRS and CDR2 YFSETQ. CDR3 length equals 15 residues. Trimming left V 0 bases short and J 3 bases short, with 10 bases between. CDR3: CASSLDGGPNQPQHF. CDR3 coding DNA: TGCGCCAGCAGCTTGGACGGGGGCCCCAATCAGCCCCAGCATTTT.

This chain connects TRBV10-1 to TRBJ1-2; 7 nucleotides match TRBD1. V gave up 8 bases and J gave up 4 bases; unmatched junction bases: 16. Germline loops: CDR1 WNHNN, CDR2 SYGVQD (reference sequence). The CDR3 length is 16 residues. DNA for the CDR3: TGCGCCAGCGACCGGGACAGTCTAAACCCATGCTATGGCTACACCTTC. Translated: CASDRDSLNPCYGYTF.

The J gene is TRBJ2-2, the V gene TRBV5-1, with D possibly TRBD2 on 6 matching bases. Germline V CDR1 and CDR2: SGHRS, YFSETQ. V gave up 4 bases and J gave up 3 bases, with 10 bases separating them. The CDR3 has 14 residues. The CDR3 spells CASSPRGDTGELFF. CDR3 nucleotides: TGCGCCAGCAGCCCTCGCGGGGACACCGGGGAGCTGTTTTTT.

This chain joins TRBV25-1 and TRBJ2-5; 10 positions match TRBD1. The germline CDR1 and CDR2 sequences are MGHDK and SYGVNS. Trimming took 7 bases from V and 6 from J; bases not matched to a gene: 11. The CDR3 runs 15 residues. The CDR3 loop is CASTLAGDRGKTQYF. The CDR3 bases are TGTGCCAGCACTCTAGCCGGGGACAGGGGAAAGACCCAGTACTTC. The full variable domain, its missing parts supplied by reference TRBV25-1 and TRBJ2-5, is EADIYQTPRYLVIGTGKKITLECSQTMGHDKMYWYQQDPGMELHLIHYSYGVNSTEKGDLSSESTVSRIRTEHFPLTLESARPSHTSQYLCASTLAGDRGKTQYFGPGTRLLVL.

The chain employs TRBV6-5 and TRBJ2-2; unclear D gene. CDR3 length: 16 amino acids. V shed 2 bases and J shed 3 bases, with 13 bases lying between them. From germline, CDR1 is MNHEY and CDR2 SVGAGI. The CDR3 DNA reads TGTGCCAGCAGTTACGAAGCACGGTGGGACACCGGGGAGCTGTTTTTT. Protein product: CASSYEARWDTGELFF.

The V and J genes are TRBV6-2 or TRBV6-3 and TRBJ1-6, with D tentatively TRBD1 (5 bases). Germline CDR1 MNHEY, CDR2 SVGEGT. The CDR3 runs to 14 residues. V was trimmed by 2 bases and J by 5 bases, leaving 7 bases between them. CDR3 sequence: CASSYGTNNSPLHF. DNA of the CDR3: TGTGCCAGCAGTTACGGGACGAATAATTCACCCCTCCACTTT.

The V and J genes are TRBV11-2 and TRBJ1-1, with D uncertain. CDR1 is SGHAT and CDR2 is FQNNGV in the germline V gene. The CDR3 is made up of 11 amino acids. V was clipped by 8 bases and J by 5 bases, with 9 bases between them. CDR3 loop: CASSDSTEAFF. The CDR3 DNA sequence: TGTGCCAGCTCGGACTCGACTGAAGCTTTCTTT.

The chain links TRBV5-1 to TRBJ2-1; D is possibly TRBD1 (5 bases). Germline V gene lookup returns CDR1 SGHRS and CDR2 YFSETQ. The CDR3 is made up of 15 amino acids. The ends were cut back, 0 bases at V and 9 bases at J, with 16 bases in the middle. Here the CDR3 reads CASSLESPRESEQFF. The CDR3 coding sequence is TGCGCCAGCAGCTTGGAAAGTCCCAGGGAAAGTGAGCAGTTCTTC.

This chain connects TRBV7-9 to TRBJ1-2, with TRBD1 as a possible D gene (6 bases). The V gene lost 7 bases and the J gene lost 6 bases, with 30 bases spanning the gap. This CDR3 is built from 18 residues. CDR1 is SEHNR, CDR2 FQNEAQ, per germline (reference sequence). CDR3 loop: CASTKFPGASFFIDGYTF. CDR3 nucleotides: TGTGCCAGCACCAAATTTCCGGGGGCGTCGTTTTTTATTGATGGCTACACCTTC.

CDR3: CASSFSASGTGFF. The CDR3 DNA reads TGTGCCAGCAGTTTCTCAGCTTCCGGGACAGGTTTCTTC. This chain connects TRBV12-3 or TRBV12-4 to TRBJ2-1, with TRBD1 matching 8 bases. The J segment lost 16 bases and the V segment lost 3 bases, leaving 11 bases of the junction unmatched. The CDR3 loop spans 13 amino acids.

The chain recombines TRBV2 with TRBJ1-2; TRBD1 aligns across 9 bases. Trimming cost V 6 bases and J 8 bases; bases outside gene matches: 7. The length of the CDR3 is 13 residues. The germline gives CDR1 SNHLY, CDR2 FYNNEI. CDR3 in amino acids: CASSPDRGVGYTF. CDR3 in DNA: TGTGCCAGCAGCCCCGACAGGGGGGTAGGCTACACCTTC.

Here the CDR3 DNA reads TGTGCCAGCAGCTTGGGGGTGGACTATGGCTACACCTTC. It encodes CASSLGVDYGYTF. The chain carries TRBV12-3 or TRBV12-4 and TRBJ1-2, with D possibly TRBD1 on 5 matching bases. The CDR3 has 13 residues. The germline V and J ends were trimmed by 6 bases and 3 bases, with 11 bases remaining between them.

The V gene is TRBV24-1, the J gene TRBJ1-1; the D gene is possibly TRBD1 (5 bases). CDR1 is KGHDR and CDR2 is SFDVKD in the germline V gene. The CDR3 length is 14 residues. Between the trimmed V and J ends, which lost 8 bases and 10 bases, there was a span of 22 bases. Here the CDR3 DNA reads TGTGCCACCACCGATAGGGGTGAGGGGCCTGGAGCTTTCTTT. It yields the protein CATTDRGEGPGAFF.

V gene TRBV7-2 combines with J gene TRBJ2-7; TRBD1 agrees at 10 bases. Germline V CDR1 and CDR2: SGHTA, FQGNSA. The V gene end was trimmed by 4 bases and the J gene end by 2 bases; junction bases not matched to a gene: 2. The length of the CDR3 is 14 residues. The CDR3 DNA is TGTGCCAGCAGCTGGGACAGGGGCCCCTACGAGCAGTACTTC. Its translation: CASSWDRGPYEQYF.